This T cell receptor (beta chain) is from a study of CD8 T cells in ankylosing spondylitis (dated by TCRdb to about 2017). With regard to the full study: T cell receptor beta repertoires were profiled in healthy donors and ankylosing spondylitis patients so that disease-linked TCR variants could be found. The whole study cohort included 108 healthy donors and about two dozen ankylosing spondylitis patients. Peripheral blood samples were taken, and synovial fluid was additionally collected from ankylosing spondylitis patients. Points the paper makes about the study in general: Blood from ankylosing spondylitis patients appeared to be characterized by a TCR beta motif composed of under 10 highly homologous amino acid variants. Some TCR beta motif variants had previously been reported in synovial fluid and blood of reactive arthritis patients, which suggested common disease-initiation mechanisms. According to the report, matched synovial fluid samples from ankylosing spondylitis patients were significantly enriched for the disease-linked clones. The disease-linked clones had a CD8+ phenotype and were found at relatively low frequencies in peripheral blood.

The CDR3 runs 12 amino acids, cysteine and phenylalanine included. Just the 36-base CDR3 DNA is kept, in frame starting at base 1. Sequences SQVTM (CDR1) and ANQGSEA (CDR2) are obtained from the germline V gene. The V and J ends are trimmed by 4 bases and 0 bases, leaving 7 bases between them. Concerning this clonotype itself: The specificity of this receptor is unknown. No base quality information exists; no much larger clone differs at one position.

This sample was sequenced with an Illumina HiSeq 2500. Quantitative 5'-RACE with molecular barcodes was the method used to prepare the TCR beta libraries. In the authors' own workflow: Disease-linked TCR variants were identified with a new computational method built on a probabilistic model of VDJ rearrangement. TCRdb applied fastp at Q25 and MiXCR to the public reads, then kept only in-frame beta chains. When rows share a CDR3 protein, they turn into one entry using the most common DNA and genes. In this record, the V and J calls reflect TCRdb's handling and not the investigators' own analysis. This sample holds hundreds of thousands of distinct CDR3 sequences; 10% to 15% were observed only once. The ten largest clones capture 0.51% of the sample.

The TCR comes from a male donor with ankylosing spondylitis. This chain is built from TRBV29-1 and TRBJ2-7; there is no confident call for the D gene. Sequenced material: blood, either unsorted or a sorted T cell fraction (not recorded which). CDR3 protein: CSVAEISYEQYF. The DNA reads TGCAGCGTTGCGGAGATCTCCTACGAGCAGTACTTC.